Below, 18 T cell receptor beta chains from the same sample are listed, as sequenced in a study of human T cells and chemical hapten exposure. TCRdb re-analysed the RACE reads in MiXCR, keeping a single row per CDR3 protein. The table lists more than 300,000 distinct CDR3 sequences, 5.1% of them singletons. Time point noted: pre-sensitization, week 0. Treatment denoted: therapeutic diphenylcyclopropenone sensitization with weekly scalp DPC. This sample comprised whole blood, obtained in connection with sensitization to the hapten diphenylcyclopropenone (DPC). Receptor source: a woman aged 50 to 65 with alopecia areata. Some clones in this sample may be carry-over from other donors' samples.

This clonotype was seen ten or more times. DNA for the CDR3: TGTGCCAGCAGTTCAGGACCTCTCCCCTACGAGCAGTACTTC. Translation: CASSSGPLPYEQYF. This sequence joins TRBV27 and TRBJ2-7; D call uncertain. CDR1 and CDR2 (germline): MNHEY, SMNVEV (reference sequence). This CDR3 has 14 residues. Trimming removed 4 bases at V and 2 bases at J, with 12 bases between.

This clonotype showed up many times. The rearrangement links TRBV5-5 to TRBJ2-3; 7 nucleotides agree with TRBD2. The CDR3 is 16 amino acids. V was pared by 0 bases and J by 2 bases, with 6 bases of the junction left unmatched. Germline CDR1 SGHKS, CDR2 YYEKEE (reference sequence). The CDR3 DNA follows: TGTGCCAGCAGCTTGGGGCTAGCGGCTAACACAGATACGCAGTATTTT. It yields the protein CASSLGLAANTDTQYF.

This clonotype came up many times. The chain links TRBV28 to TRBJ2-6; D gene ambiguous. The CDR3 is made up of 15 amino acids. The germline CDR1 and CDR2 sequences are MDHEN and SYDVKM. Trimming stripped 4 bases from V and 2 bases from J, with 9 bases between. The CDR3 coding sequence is TGTGCCAGCAGTTCCCTTGGGGCTGGGGCCAACGTCCTGACTTTC. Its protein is CASSSLGAGANVLTF.

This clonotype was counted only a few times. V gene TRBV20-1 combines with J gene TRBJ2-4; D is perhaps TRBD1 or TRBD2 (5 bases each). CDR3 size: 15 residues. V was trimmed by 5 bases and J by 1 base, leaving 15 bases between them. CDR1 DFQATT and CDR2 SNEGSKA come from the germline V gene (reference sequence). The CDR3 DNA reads TGCAGTGCTGGGACGGGCCCCGAGGCCAAAAACATTCAGTACTTC. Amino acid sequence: CSAGTGPEAKNIQYF.

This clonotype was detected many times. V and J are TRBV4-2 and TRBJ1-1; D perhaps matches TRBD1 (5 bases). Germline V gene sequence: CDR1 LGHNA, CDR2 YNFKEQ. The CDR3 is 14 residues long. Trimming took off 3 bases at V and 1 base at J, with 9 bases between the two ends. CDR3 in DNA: TGTGCCAGCAGCCAGGGACGGCAGAACACTGAAGCTTTCTTT. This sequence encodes CASSQGRQNTEAFF.

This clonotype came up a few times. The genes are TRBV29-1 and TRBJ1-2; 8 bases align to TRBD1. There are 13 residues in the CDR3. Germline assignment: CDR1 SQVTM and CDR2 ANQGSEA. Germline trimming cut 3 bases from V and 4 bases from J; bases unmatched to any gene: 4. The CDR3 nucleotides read TGCAGCGTTGATTCAGGGGGCCTCTATGGCTACACCTTC. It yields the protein CSVDSGGLYGYTF.

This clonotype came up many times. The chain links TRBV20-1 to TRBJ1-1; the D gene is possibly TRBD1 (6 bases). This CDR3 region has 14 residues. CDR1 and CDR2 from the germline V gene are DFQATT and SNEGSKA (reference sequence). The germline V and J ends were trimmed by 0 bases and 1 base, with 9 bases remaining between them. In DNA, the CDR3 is TGCAGTGCTAGAGACTCGACAGGGAACACTGAAGCTTTCTTT. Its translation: CSARDSTGNTEAFF.

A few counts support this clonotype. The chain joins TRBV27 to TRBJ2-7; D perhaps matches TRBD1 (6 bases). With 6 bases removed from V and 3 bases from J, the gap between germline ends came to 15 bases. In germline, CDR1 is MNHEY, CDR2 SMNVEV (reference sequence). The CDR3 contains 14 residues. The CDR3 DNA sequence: TGTGCCAGCAGCCTACAGGGAAGGGTCTACGAGCAGTACTTC. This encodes CASSLQGRVYEQYF.

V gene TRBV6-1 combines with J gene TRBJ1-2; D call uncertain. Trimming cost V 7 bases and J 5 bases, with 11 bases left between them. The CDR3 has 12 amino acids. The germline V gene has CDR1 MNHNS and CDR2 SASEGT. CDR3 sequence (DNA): TGTGCCAGCAATGTAGCGGGGTATGGCTACACCTTC. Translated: CASNVAGYGYTF.

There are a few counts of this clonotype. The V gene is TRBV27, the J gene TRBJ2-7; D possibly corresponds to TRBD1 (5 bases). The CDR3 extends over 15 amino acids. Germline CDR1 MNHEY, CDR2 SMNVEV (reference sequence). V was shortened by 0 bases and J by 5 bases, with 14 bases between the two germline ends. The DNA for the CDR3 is TGTGCCAGCAGTTTATCAGGCAGGGTGCAACACGAGCAGTACTTC. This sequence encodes CASSLSGRVQHEQYF.

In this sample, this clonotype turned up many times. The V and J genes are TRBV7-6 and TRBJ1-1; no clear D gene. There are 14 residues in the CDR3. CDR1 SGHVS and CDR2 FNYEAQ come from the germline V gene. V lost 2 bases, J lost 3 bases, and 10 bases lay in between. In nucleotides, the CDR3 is TGTGCCAGCAGCTTATCTGAAGGAGACACTGAAGCTTTCTTT. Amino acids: CASSLSEGDTEAFF.

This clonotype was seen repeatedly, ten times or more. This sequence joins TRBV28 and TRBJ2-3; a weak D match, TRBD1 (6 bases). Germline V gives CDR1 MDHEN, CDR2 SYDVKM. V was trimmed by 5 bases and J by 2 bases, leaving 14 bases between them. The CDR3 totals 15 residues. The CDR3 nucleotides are TGTGCCAGCAGTCCCAAACACAGGGTCACAGATACGCAGTATTTT. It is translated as CASSPKHRVTDTQYF.

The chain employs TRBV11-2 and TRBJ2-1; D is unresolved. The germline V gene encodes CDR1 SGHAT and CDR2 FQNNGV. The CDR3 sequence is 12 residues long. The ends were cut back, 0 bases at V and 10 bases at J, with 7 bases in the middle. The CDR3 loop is CASSLDRLEQFF. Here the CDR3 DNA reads TGTGCCAGCAGCTTAGATCGGCTAGAGCAGTTCTTC.

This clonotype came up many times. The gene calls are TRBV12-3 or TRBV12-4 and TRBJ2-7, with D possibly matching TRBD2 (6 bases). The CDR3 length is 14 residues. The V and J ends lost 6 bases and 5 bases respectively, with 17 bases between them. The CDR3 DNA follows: TGTGCCAGCAGCCTGGGGGGTGCTCGGAACGAGCAGTACTTC. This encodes CASSLGGARNEQYF.

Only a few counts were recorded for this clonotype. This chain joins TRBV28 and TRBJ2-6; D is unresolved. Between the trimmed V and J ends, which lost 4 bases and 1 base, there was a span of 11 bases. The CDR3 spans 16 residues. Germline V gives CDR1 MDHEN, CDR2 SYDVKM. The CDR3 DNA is TGTGCCAGCAGTTCGTTGGTTGCATCTGGGGCCAACGTCCTGACTTTC. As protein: CASSSLVASGANVLTF. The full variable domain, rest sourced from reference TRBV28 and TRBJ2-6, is DVKVTQSSRYLVKRTGEKVFLECVQDMDHENMFWYRQDPGLGLRLIYFSYDVKMKEKGDIPEGYSVSREKKERFSLILESASTNQTSMYLCASSSLVASGANVLTFGAGSRLTVL.

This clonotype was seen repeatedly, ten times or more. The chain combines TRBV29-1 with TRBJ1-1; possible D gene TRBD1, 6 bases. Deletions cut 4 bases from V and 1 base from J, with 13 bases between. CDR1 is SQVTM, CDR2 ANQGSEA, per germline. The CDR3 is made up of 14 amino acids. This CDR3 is CSVGGGQGNTEAFF. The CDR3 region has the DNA TGCAGCGTTGGCGGGGGGCAGGGGAACACTGAAGCTTTCTTT.

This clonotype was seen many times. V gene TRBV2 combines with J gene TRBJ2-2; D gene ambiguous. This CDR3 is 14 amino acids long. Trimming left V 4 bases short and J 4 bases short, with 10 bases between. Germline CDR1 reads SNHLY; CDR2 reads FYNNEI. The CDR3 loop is CASSAGWGTGELFF. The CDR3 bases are TGTGCCAGCAGTGCAGGTTGGGGCACCGGGGAGCTGTTTTTT.

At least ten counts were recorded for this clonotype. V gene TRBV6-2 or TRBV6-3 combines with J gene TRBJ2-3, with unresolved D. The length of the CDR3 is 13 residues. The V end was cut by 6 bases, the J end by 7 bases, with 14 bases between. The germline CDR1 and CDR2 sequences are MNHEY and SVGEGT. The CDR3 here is CASSSGPRNTQYF. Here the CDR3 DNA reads TGTGCCAGCAGCTCCGGGCCTAGAAATACGCAGTATTTT.